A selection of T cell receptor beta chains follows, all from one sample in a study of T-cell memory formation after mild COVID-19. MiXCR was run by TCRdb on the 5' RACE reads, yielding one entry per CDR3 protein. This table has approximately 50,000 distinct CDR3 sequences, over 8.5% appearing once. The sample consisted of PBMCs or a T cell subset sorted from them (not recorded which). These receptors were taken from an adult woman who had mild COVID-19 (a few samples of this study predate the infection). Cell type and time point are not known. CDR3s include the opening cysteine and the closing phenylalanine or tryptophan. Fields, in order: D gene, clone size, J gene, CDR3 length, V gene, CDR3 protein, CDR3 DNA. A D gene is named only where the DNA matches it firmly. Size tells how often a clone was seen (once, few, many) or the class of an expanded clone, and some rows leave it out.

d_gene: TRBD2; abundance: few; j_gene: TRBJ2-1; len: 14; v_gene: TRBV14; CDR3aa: CASSPKETSDEQFF; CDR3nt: TGTGCCAGCAGCCCGAAAGAGACTAGCGATGAGCAGTTCTTC
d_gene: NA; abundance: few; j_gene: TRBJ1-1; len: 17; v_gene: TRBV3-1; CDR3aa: CASSPPNRITVVPEAFF; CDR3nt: TGTGCCAGCAGCCCGCCCAACCGGATCACAGTGGTCCCTGAAGCTTTCTTT
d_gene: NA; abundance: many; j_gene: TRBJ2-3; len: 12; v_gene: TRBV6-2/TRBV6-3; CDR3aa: CASSYTTDTQYF; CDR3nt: TGTGCCAGCAGTTACACCACAGATACGCAGTATTTT
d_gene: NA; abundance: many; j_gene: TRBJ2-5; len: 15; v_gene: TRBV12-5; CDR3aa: CASGNALLGGGAQYF; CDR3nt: TGTGCTAGTGGTAACGCCCTACTCGGTGGTGGTGCCCAGTACTTC
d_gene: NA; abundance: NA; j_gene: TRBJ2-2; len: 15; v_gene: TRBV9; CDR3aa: CASSPGQVNTGELFF; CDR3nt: TGTGCCAGCAGCCCGGGACAAGTAAACACCGGGGAGCTGTTTTTT
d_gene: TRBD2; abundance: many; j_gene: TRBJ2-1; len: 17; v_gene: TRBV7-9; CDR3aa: CASSPPTSASSYNEQFF; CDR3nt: TGTGCCAGCAGCCCCCCGACTAGCGCGAGCTCCTACAATGAGCAGTTCTTC
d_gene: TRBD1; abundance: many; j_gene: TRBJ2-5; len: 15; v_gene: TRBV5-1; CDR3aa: CASSLTPGQIETQYF; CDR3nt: TGCGCCAGCAGCTTGACGCCGGGACAGATAGAGACCCAGTACTTC
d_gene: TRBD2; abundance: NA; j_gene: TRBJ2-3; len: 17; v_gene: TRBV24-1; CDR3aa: CATSDLTSGSFGDTQYF; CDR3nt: TGTGCCACCAGTGATTTAACTAGCGGGAGCTTTGGAGATACGCAGTATTTT
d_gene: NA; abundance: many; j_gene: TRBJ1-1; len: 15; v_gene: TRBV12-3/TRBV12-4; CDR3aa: CASSLVPQLNTEAFF; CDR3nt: TGTGCCAGCAGTTTAGTACCGCAGCTGAACACTGAAGCTTTCTTT
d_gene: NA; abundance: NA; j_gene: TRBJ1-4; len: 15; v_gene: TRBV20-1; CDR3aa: CSARGLLGNREKLFF; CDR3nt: TGCAGTGCTAGAGGCCTACTGGGAAATAGGGAAAAACTGTTTTTT
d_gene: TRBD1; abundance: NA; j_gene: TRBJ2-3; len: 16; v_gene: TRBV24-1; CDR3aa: CATSDDYRGRMDTQYF; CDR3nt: TGTGCCACCAGTGATGACTACAGGGGGCGCATGGATACGCAGTATTTT
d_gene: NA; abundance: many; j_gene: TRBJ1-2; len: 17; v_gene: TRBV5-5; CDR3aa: CASSLGPLPGGDGAYTF; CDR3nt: TGTGCCAGCAGCTTGGGGCCCCTCCCGGGGGGCGATGGTGCCTACACCTTC
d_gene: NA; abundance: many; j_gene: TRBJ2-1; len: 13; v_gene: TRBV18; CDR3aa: CASSPNGADEQFF; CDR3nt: TGTGCCAGCTCACCTAACGGGGCGGATGAGCAGTTCTTC
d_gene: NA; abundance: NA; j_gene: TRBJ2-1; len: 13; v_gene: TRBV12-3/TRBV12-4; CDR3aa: CASRDSGYNEQFF; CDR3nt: TGTGCCAGCAGGGACAGCGGGTACAATGAGCAGTTCTTC
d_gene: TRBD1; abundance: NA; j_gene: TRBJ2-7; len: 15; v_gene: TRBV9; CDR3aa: CASSVGQGAYHEQYF; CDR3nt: TGTGCCAGCAGCGTAGGACAGGGGGCGTACCACGAGCAGTACTTC
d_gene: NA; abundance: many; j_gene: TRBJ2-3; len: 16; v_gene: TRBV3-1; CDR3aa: CASSQDLGTGTDTQYF; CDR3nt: TGTGCCAGCAGCCAAGATCTGGGGACCGGCACAGATACGCAGTATTTT
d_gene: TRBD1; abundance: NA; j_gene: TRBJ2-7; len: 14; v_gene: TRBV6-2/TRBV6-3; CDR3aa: CASRFGTGKMMQYF; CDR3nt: TGTGCCAGCAGATTCGGGACAGGGAAAATGATGCAGTACTTC
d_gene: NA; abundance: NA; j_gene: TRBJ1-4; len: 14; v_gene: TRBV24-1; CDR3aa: CATSDGGASEKLFF; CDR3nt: TGTGCCACCAGTGATGGGGGCGCGAGTGAAAAACTGTTTTTT
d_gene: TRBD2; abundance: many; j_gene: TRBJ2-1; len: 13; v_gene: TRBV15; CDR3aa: CATSSSSGRPQFF; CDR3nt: TGTGCCACCAGCAGTTCTAGCGGGAGACCCCAGTTCTTC
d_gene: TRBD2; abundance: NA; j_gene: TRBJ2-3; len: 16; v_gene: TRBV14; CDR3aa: CASSHPGTNPTDTQYF; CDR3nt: TGTGCCAGCAGCCATCCCGGGACTAACCCCACAGATACGCAGTATTTT
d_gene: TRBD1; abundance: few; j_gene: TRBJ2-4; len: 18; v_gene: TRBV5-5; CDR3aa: CASSLVLGTGVAKNIQYF; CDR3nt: TGTGCCAGCAGCTTAGTGTTGGGGACAGGAGTAGCCAAAAACATTCAGTACTTC
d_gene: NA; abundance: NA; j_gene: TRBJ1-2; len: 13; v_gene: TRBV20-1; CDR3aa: CSAMKLEGRGYTF; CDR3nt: TGCAGTGCCATGAAACTGGAGGGTAGGGGCTACACCTTC
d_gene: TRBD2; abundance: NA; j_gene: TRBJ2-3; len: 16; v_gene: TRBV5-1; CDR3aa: CASSLPNSGGTDTQYF; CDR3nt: TGCGCCAGCAGCTTGCCAAATAGCGGGGGCACAGATACGCAGTATTTT
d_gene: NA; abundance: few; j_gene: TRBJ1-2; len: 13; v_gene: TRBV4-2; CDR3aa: CASSRGTNYGYTF; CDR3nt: TGTGCCAGCAGTCGAGGGACTAACTATGGCTACACCTTC
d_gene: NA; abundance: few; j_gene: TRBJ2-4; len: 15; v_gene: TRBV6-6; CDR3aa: CASSYGGVAKNIQYF; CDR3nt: TGTGCCAGCAGTTACGGTGGGGTAGCCAAAAACATTCAGTACTTC
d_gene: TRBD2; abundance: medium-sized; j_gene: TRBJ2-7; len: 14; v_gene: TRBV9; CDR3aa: CASNPGGRAYEQYF; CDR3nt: TGTGCCAGCAACCCTGGCGGGAGGGCCTACGAGCAGTACTTC
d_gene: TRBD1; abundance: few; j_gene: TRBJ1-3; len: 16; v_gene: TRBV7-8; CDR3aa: CASSQGTAASGNTIYF; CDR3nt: TGTGCCAGCAGCCAGGGGACAGCGGCCTCTGGAAACACCATATATTTT
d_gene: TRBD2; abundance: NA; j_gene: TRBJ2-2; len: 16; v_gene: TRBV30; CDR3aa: CAWSVLGRGDTGELFF; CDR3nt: TGTGCCTGGAGTGTACTAGGGAGGGGCGACACCGGGGAGCTGTTTTTT
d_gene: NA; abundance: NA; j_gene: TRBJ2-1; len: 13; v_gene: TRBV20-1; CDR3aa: CSAPETGSNEQFF; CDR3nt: TGCAGTGCTCCAGAGACGGGGAGCAATGAGCAGTTCTTC
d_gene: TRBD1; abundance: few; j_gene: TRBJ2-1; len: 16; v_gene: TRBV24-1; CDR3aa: CATSALAGQGYNEQFF; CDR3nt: TGTGCCACCAGTGCCCTGGCGGGACAGGGTTACAATGAGCAGTTCTTC
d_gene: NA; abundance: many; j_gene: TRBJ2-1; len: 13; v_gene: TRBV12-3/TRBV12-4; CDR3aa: CASSFATPHEQFF; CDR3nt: TGTGCCAGCAGTTTCGCCACTCCCCATGAGCAGTTCTTC
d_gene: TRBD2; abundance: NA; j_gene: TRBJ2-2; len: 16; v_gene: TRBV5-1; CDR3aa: CASRKAGAQNTGELFF; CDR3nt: TGCGCCAGCAGAAAAGCGGGGGCTCAGAACACCGGGGAGCTGTTTTTT
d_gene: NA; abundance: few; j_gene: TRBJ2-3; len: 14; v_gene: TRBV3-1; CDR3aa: CASSRPSKGDTQYF; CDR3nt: TGTGCCAGCAGCCGGCCGAGCAAGGGAGATACGCAGTATTTT